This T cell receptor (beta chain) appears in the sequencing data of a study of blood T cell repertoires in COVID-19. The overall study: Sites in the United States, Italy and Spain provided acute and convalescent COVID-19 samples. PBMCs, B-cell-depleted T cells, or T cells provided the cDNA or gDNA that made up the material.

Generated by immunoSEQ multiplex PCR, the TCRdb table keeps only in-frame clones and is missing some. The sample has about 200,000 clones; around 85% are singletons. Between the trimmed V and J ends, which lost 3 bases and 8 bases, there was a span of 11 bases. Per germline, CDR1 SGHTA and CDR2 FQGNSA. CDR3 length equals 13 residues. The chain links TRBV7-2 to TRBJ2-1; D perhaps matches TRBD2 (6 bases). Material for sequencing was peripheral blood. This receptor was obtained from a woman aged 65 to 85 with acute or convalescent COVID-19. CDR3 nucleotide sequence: TGTGCCAGCAGCTTCGCCGGGACTGATGAGCAGTTCTTC. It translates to CASSFAGTDEQFF.